These 9 T cell receptor beta chains were sequenced from one sample in a study of cytomegalovirus exposure and HLA in healthy donors. PCR primers comprised 60 Vbeta and 13 Jbeta primers. Profiling relied on immunoSEQ multiplex PCR, and the TCRdb table lists in-frame clones only, not all of them. This table has some 120,000 clones, around 86% appearing once. Sample: PBMCs. The receptor set was obtained from a woman in her forties in good health and CMV-seronegative.

The chain joins TRBV6-5 to TRBJ2-5; possibly TRBD1 for D (6 bases). Trimming stripped 6 bases from V and 2 bases from J, with 13 bases between. In germline, CDR1 is MNHEY, CDR2 SVGAGI. The CDR3 runs to 14 residues. CDR3 bases: TGTGCCAGCAGCCCAACAGGGTGGCAAGAGACCCAGTACTTC. It encodes CASSPTGWQETQYF.

The chain combines TRBV10-2 with TRBJ2-1; 9 bases line up with TRBD2. This CDR3 has 16 residues. Losses at the gene ends were 0 bases for V and 8 bases for J; bases not matched to a gene: 8. Per the germline V gene, CDR1 is WSHSY and CDR2 is SAAADI. The DNA of the CDR3 is TGCGCCAGCAGTGAGTCCGGCGGGGGGGCCGGGGATGAGCAGTTCTTC. It yields the protein CASSESGGGAGDEQFF.

The chain carries TRBV6-1 and TRBJ1-5, with 7 bases fitting TRBD1. Per germline, CDR1 MNHNS and CDR2 SASEGT. V lost 5 bases, J lost 4 bases, and 8 bases stayed unmatched. The CDR3 contains 15 residues. CDR3 loop: CASSSEGQPNQPQHF. In DNA, the CDR3 is TGTGCCAGCAGTTCCGAGGGACAGCCTAATCAGCCCCAGCATTTT.

The chain combines TRBV5-6 with TRBJ2-7, with 8 bases fitting TRBD1. This CDR3 spans 15 amino acids. V shed 0 bases and J 6 bases; nucleotides not matched to a gene: 8. CDR1 is SGHDT and CDR2 is YYEEEE in the germline V gene. The CDR3 spells CASSLATGGVGEQYF. In nucleotides, the CDR3 is TGTGCCAGCAGCTTGGCAACAGGGGGAGTTGGCGAGCAGTACTTC.

This clone was seen once. V and J are TRBV9 and TRBJ2-1, with TRBD2 matching 12 bases. Germline V gene data show CDR1 as SGDLS and CDR2 as YYNGEE. With V trimmed by 3 bases and J by 0 bases, 4 bases remained unmatched. The CDR3 is 17 residues long. CDR3 region: CASSGTSGTGSYNEQFF. CDR3 DNA: TGTGCCAGCAGCGGGACTAGCGGGACTGGCTCCTACAATGAGCAGTTCTTC. The full variable domain, with the rest looked up from reference TRBV9 and TRBJ2-1, is DSGVTQTPKHLITATGQRVTLRCSPRSGDLSVYWYQQSLDQGLQFLIQYYNGEERAKGNILERFSAQQFPDLHSELNLSSLELGDSALYFCASSGTSGTGSYNEQFFGPGTRLTVL.

Notes on this clone: The sample contains more than one DNA sequence encoding this CDR3. The rearrangement uses TRBV18 and TRBJ2-1; 15 bases align to TRBD2. Germline CDR1 KGHSH, CDR2 LQKENI. V lost 3 bases, J lost 9 bases, and 6 bases stayed unmatched. The CDR3 is 16 amino acids. The CDR3 loop is CASSPSGLAGGAEQFF. The CDR3 nucleotides read TGTGCCAGCTCACCGTCAGGACTAGCGGGAGGGGCTGAGCAGTTCTTC.

The chain couples TRBV19 to TRBJ2-1; 9 bases map to TRBD2. Trimming cost V 8 bases and J 7 bases; bases outside gene matches: 9. Per the germline V gene, CDR1 is LNHDA and CDR2 is SQIVND (reference sequence). The CDR3 consists of 14 residues. The CDR3 here is CASRPSGIWNEQFF. The DNA for the CDR3 is TGTGCCAGTCGGCCTAGCGGGATTTGGAATGAGCAGTTCTTC.

Only one count was recorded for this clone. This chain connects TRBV2 to TRBJ2-1, with 11 bases fitting TRBD1. CDR1 SNHLY and CDR2 FYNNEI come from the germline V gene. There are 16 residues in the CDR3. The V gene end was trimmed by 5 bases and the J gene end by 6 bases; junction bases not matched to a gene: 9. CDR3 nucleotide sequence: TGTGCCAGCAGTCCTACCGGGACAGGGGGGGGCAATGAGCAGTTCTTC. Encoded protein: CASSPTGTGGGNEQFF.

The chain combines TRBV7-3 with TRBJ2-2; 9 bases map to TRBD2. Germline CDR1 is SGHTA and CDR2 is FQGTGA. The length of the CDR3 is 17 residues. V was pared by 1 base and J by 6 bases, with 9 bases of the junction left unmatched. As DNA, the CDR3 is TGTGCCAGCAGCTTAAACCCTAGCGGGATAGGTGCCGGGGAGCTGTTTTTT. As protein: CASSLNPSGIGAGELFF.